The next 2 T cell receptor beta chains were all read from a single sample in a study of blood T cell repertoires in COVID-19. Profiled with immunoSEQ multiplex PCR; TCRdb holds only in-frame clones, not every one. The sample holds more than 150,000 clones, around 89% seen once. The sequenced sample was peripheral blood. These TCRs come from a man aged 55 to 70 with acute or convalescent COVID-19.

The chain couples TRBV4-3 to TRBJ2-7, with 7 bases matching TRBD1. The length of the CDR3 is 14 residues. J was trimmed by 6 bases and V by 2 bases; bases with no gene match: 7. CDR1 is LGHNA, CDR2 YSLEER, per germline. This CDR3 reads CASSQYDREGEQYF. The CDR3 DNA reads TGCGCCAGCAGCCAATACGACAGGGAAGGCGAGCAGTACTTC.

The gene calls are TRBV29-1 and TRBJ1-2, with TRBD1 as a possible D gene (6 bases). V dropped 6 bases and J dropped 0 bases, with 11 bases sitting between them. This CDR3 contains 13 residues. Germline loops: CDR1 SQVTM, CDR2 ANQGSEA. The CDR3 sequence: CSVGTSSNYGYTF. Written as DNA, the CDR3 is TGCAGCGTGGGGACAAGCTCTAACTATGGCTACACCTTC. The full variable domain, with the rest looked up from reference TRBV29-1 and TRBJ1-2, is SAVISQKPSRDICQRGTSLTIQCQVDSQVTMMFWYRQQPGQSLTLIATANQGSEATYESGFVIDKFPISRPNLTFSTLTVSNMSPEDSSIYLCSVGTSSNYGYTFGSGTRLTVV.